This T cell receptor beta chain stems from a study of T-cell reconstitution after alpha-beta-depleted transplantation in children. CDR1 and CDR2 from the germline V gene are LNHNV and YYDKDF (reference sequence). The CDR3 sequence is 15 residues long. Trimming took off 4 bases at V and 2 bases at J, with 12 bases between the two ends. The sample holds a few counts of this clonotype. Its antigen remains unidentified. Preparation of the TCRbeta library was carried out with unique molecular identifiers. TCRdb passed the PCR reads through MiXCR, listing each CDR3 protein once. The sample records about 97,000 distinct CDR3 sequences, roughly 7.6% being singletons. Study-wide results and limits: About two months after transplant, alpha-beta T cells reportedly came from several hundred expanded graft clones.

Sequenced material: PBMCs, taken before TCRalphabeta/CD19-depleted stem cell transplant. This sequence joins TRBV15 and TRBJ1-5; D gene unclear. The clonotype comes from a boy younger than 10 with acute lymphoblastic leukemia, due to receive a stem cell transplant. The CDR3 region is CATSTRGVGNQPQHF. DNA for the CDR3: TGTGCCACCAGCACCCGGGGAGTGGGCAATCAGCCCCAGCATTTT.